A single sample gave rise to the 28 T cell receptor beta chains below, sequenced in a study of cytomegalovirus exposure and HLA in healthy donors. Amplification used 60 Vbeta primers and 13 Jbeta primers. Using immunoSEQ multiplex PCR, the repertoire was profiled, and TCRdb retains in-frame clones only, with some absent. The sample includes around 190,000 clones, about 77% of them seen just once. Source material: PBMCs. All receptors come from a woman aged 30 to 39 in good health and CMV-seronegative.

The chain joins TRBV7-9 to TRBJ1-1; D is ambiguous. V lost 1 base, J lost 10 bases, and 10 bases lay in between. The CDR3 totals 12 residues. Per the germline V gene, CDR1 is SEHNR and CDR2 is FQNEAQ (reference sequence). DNA of the CDR3: TGTGCCAGCAGCTTAGGCAGGATTAGAGCTTTCTTT. Translating gives CASSLGRIRAFF.

This rearrangement joins TRBV7-6 to TRBJ2-5; maybe TRBD2 (5 bases). This CDR3 is built from 15 residues. The germline gives CDR1 SGHVS, CDR2 FNYEAQ. V gave up 0 bases and J gave up 11 bases, with 19 bases separating them. The CDR3 protein is CASSLAAPPGGEQYF. The CDR3 DNA reads as TGTGCCAGCAGCTTAGCGGCACCCCCGGGTGGGGAGCAGTACTTC.

V and J are TRBV9 and TRBJ1-2; D is perhaps TRBD1 (5 bases). The V and J ends lost 2 bases and 3 bases respectively, with 20 bases between them. The CDR3 contains 17 residues. CDR1 is SGDLS, CDR2 YYNGEE, per germline. Here the CDR3 reads CASSVTSWGVPDYGYTF. The CDR3 nucleotides read TGTGCCAGCAGCGTTACCTCTTGGGGGGTACCAGACTATGGCTACACCTTC.

This clone occurred once. The chain combines TRBV2 with TRBJ1-2; D not resolved. The CDR3 extends over 16 amino acids. Germline V gene data show CDR1 as SNHLY and CDR2 as FYNNEI. Trimming cost V 2 bases and J 4 bases, with 17 bases left between them. CDR3 sequence (DNA): TGTGCCAGCAGTGAAAGTTTTGCAGGCTTCATCTATGGCTACACCTTC. This codes for CASSESFAGFIYGYTF.

CDR3 sequence: CASWRQGLSFYGYTF. CDR3 bases: TGTGCCAGCTGGCGACAGGGCCTAAGCTTCTATGGCTACACCTTC. The chain joins TRBV6-5 to TRBJ1-2; 7 nucleotides agree with TRBD1. The length of the CDR3 is 15 residues. V gave up 8 bases and J gave up 4 bases; unmatched junction bases: 13. CDR1 is MNHEY, CDR2 SVGAGI, per germline.

The CDR3 DNA reads as TGTGCCAGCAGCTTAGCGTCCCGGACAGGGTACACTGAAGCTTTCTTT. This codes for CASSLASRTGYTEAFF. V and J are TRBV7-9 and TRBJ1-1; 8 bases map to TRBD1. V lost 0 bases, J lost 3 bases, and 6 bases stayed unmatched. Germline V lookup: CDR1 SEHNR, CDR2 FQNEAQ (reference sequence). CDR3 length: 16 amino acids.

The chain recombines TRBV7-6 with TRBJ2-5, with a possible D match to TRBD2 (7 bases). This CDR3 comprises 15 residues. The V end lost 1 base, the J end lost 5 bases, and 14 bases lay between the germline ends. Looked up from germline, CDR1 is SGHVS and CDR2 is FNYEAQ. CDR3 sequence: CASSLGSRGAETQYF. Here the CDR3 DNA reads TGTGCCAGCAGCTTAGGCAGCCGGGGGGCGGAGACCCAGTACTTC.

The chain carries TRBV7-3 and TRBJ2-5; 7 nucleotides line up with TRBD2. The germline V gene encodes CDR1 SGHTA and CDR2 FQGTGA. The CDR3 spans 13 residues. With V trimmed by 8 bases and J by 0 bases, 3 bases remained unmatched. The CDR3 DNA reads TGTGCCAGCTCCGGGGGGTACCAAGAGACCCAGTACTTC. Translation gives CASSGGYQETQYF.

V gene TRBV4-2 combines with J gene TRBJ2-7; TRBD2 agrees at 8 bases. CDR1 and CDR2 (germline): LGHNA, YNFKEQ. V shed 1 base and J 6 bases; nucleotides not matched to a gene: 8. The CDR3 covers 15 residues. The CDR3 reads CASSQVRGGSSEQYF. The CDR3 DNA reads TGTGCCAGCAGCCAAGTTCGGGGGGGTAGTTCCGAGCAGTACTTC.

The V gene is TRBV28, the J gene TRBJ1-5; 7 positions agree with TRBD1. Per the germline V gene, CDR1 is MDHEN and CDR2 is SYDVKM. The junction had 12 bases not matched to a gene; V was cut back by 4 bases and J by 6 bases. CDR3 size: 16 residues. CDR3 region: CASSSLWSTGVQPQHF. The CDR3 DNA reads TGTGCCAGCAGTTCTTTATGGAGCACAGGGGTTCAGCCCCAGCATTTT.

The sample holds a few counts of this clone. The rearrangement uses TRBV18 and TRBJ1-1; D gene uncertain. With 6 bases removed from V and 3 bases from J, the gap between germline ends came to 14 bases. Germline V gene lookup returns CDR1 KGHSH and CDR2 LQKENI. The CDR3 consists of 14 residues. The DNA for the CDR3 is TGTGCCAGCTCCGCCGCCGAACAGCACACTGAAGCTTTCTTT. Translating it yields CASSAAEQHTEAFF.

This clone has a handful of counts. The genes are TRBV7-6 and TRBJ2-7; tentative D call: TRBD1 (6 bases). Trimming removed 5 bases from V and 6 bases from J, with 23 bases in between. This CDR3 has 16 amino acids. From germline, CDR1 is SGHVS and CDR2 FNYEAQ. CDR3 nucleotides: TGTGCCAGCAGCCCACGCAGGGGCGGTTCGGTCCGCGAGCAGTACTTC. The encoded protein is CASSPRRGGSVREQYF.

This clone was observed a handful of times. J is TRBJ1-5 and V is TRBV9; possibly TRBD1 for D (6 bases). Germline CDR1 reads SGDLS; CDR2 reads YYNGEE. CDR3 length: 13 amino acids. V lost 4 bases and J lost 11, with 16 bases in between. The CDR3 coding sequence is TGTGCCAGCAGCCTCGGAACCCAGGGGTCCCAGCATTTT. Translating it yields CASSLGTQGSQHF.

The V and J genes are TRBV19 and TRBJ2-5; the D gene is possibly TRBD2 (5 bases). The CDR3 extends over 14 amino acids. Per the germline V gene, CDR1 is LNHDA and CDR2 is SQIVND (reference sequence). V dropped 5 bases and J dropped 2 bases, with 12 bases sitting between them. This CDR3 reads CASSWTLYQETQYF. The CDR3 DNA sequence: TGTGCCAGTAGTTGGACTCTATATCAAGAGACCCAGTACTTC.

The CDR3, as DNA: TGCGCCAGCAGCTTAAGGGACAGGGGGCAAGAGACCCAGTACTTC. Translation: CASSLRDRGQETQYF. The chain uses TRBV5-1 and TRBJ2-5; 11 bases are a match to TRBD1. The V segment lost 2 bases and the J segment 2 bases; nucleotides outside the gene matches: 2. CDR1 is SGHRS and CDR2 is YFSETQ in the germline V gene. CDR3 length equals 15 residues.

The chain uses TRBV4-1 and TRBJ1-5; 7 bases map to TRBD1. This CDR3 region has 14 residues. CDR1 is MGHRA, CDR2 YSYEKL, per germline. J lost 4 bases, V lost 4 bases, and 4 bases had no gene match. The CDR3 DNA is TGCGCCAGCAGCCTAGGGACAGCAAATCAGCCCCAGCATTTT. This codes for CASSLGTANQPQHF.

This chain links TRBV19 with TRBJ1-5, with TRBD1 matching over 10 bases. The V segment lost 7 bases and the J segment 5 bases; nucleotides outside the gene matches: 5. CDR1 is LNHDA and CDR2 is SQIVND in the germline V gene (reference sequence). This CDR3 is 14 amino acids long. In DNA form, the CDR3 reads TGTGCCAGTACGGGACAGGGGCAGTATCAGCCCCAGCATTTT. As protein: CASTGQGQYQPQHF.

The CDR3 here is CASRKERTGELFF. As DNA, the CDR3 is TGTGCCAGCAGGAAAGAACGGACCGGGGAGCTGTTTTTT. The chain is built from TRBV2 and TRBJ2-2; D is uncertain. CDR3 length: 13 amino acids. The germline V gene encodes CDR1 SNHLY and CDR2 FYNNEI. The V and J ends lost 6 bases and 5 bases respectively, with 10 bases between them.

The chain is built from TRBV29-1 and TRBJ2-7; D may be TRBD1 (6 bases). V lost 6 bases and J lost 6, with 21 bases in between. The CDR3 runs 14 residues. CDR1 SQVTM and CDR2 ANQGSEA come from the germline V gene. As DNA, the CDR3 is TGCAGCGTCCGCCTCGACAGGAAGATAGGCGAGCAGTACTTC. This encodes CSVRLDRKIGEQYF.

V is TRBV6-5 and J is TRBJ1-2; D possibly corresponds to TRBD1 (5 bases). CDR3 length: 12 amino acids. The germline CDR1 and CDR2 sequences are MNHEY and SVGAGI. Trimming removed 2 bases from V and 7 bases from J, with 8 bases in between. CDR3 DNA: TGTGCCAGCAGTTACGTCGGGGGTGGCTACACCTTC. Its protein product is CASSYVGGGYTF.

The chain carries TRBV7-8 and TRBJ1-5; tentatively, D is TRBD1 (5 bases). This CDR3 spans 15 amino acids. Trimming shortened V by 3 bases and J by 2 bases, and 11 bases separated the two germline ends. The germline V gene encodes CDR1 SGHVS and CDR2 FQNEAQ. This CDR3 reads CASSFRRVGNQPQHF. The CDR3 nucleotides are TGTGCCAGCAGCTTTCGCAGGGTCGGCAATCAGCCCCAGCATTTT.

The chain couples TRBV6-6 to TRBJ2-3; 12 bases agree with TRBD2. Trimming at V came to 6 bases and at J to 3 bases, leaving 4 bases not matched to a gene. CDR1 is MNHNY and CDR2 is SVGAGI in the germline V gene (reference sequence). The CDR3 is 15 residues long. The CDR3 DNA reads as TGTGCCAGCAGGTCGACTAGCGGGAGTACAGATACGCAGTATTTT. It yields the protein CASRSTSGSTDTQYF.

The chain joins TRBV6-6 to TRBJ1-3; a weak D match, TRBD1 (5 bases). Germline V gene sequence: CDR1 MNHNY, CDR2 SVGAGI (reference sequence). The CDR3 is made up of 16 amino acids. The V end was cut by 0 bases, the J end by 0 bases, with 9 bases between. This CDR3 reads CASSYSPTVSGNTIYF. CDR3 bases: TGTGCCAGCAGTTACTCCCCGACAGTCTCTGGAAACACCATATATTTT.

The CDR3 DNA reads as TGTGCCAGCCAGAGGAACACCGGGAGTTACAATGAGCAGTTCTTC. Residues: CASQRNTGSYNEQFF. The chain is built from TRBV9 and TRBJ2-1; D perhaps matches TRBD2 (6 bases). Trimming stripped 7 bases from V and 4 bases from J, with 18 bases between. Per the germline V gene, CDR1 is SGDLS and CDR2 is YYNGEE. This CDR3 has 15 amino acids.

This clone came up once. The chain carries TRBV7-6 and TRBJ2-3, with D possibly TRBD2 on 6 matching bases. The CDR3 covers 17 residues. V was trimmed by 5 bases and J by 4 bases, leaving 22 bases between them. CDR1 is SGHVS, CDR2 FNYEAQ, per germline. Written as DNA, the CDR3 is TGTGCCAGCAGCCCCCCCAAGGGTCGGGAGAATCCAGATACGCAGTATTTT. This sequence encodes CASSPPKGRENPDTQYF.

This chain links TRBV5-1 with TRBJ2-3, with D possibly TRBD2 on 6 matching bases. V was shortened by 7 bases and J by 2 bases, with 17 bases between the two germline ends. Germline V CDR1 and CDR2: SGHRS, YFSETQ. The CDR3 loop spans 15 amino acids. The CDR3 loop is CASFRGGAVTDTQYF. For the CDR3, the DNA is TGCGCCAGCTTTCGAGGAGGGGCGGTCACAGATACGCAGTATTTT.

This clone is judged medium-sized. The chain employs TRBV30 and TRBJ2-2, with 9 nucleotides matching TRBD1. The length of the CDR3 is 16 residues. V trimming: 3 bases; J trimming: 5 bases; junction bases outside the gene matches: 10. Germline CDR1 reads GTSNPN; CDR2 reads SVGIG (reference sequence). CDR3 DNA sequence: TGTGCCTGGAGCAGCGTACCGGGACAGGGAACCGGGGAGCTGTTTTTT. It translates to CAWSSVPGQGTGELFF.

This chain links TRBV10-3 with TRBJ1-5; D call uncertain. The CDR3 runs to 13 residues. With 5 bases removed from V and 7 bases from J, the gap between germline ends came to 12 bases. Per the germline V gene, CDR1 is ENHRY and CDR2 is SYGVKD. The CDR3 loop reads CAISLEREQPQHF. In nucleotides, the CDR3 is TGTGCCATCAGTTTGGAACGGGAACAGCCCCAGCATTTT.